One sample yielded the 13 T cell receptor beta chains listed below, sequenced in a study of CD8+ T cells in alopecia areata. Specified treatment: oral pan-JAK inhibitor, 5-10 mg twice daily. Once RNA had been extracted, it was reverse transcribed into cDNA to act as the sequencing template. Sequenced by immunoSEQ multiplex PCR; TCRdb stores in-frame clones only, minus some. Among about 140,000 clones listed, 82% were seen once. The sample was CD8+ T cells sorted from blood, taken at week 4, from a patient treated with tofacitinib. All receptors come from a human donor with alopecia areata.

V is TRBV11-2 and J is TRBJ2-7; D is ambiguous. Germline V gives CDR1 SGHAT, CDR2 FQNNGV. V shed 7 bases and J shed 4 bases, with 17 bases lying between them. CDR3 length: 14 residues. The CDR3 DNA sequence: TGTGCCAGCACCAGCTACGGACCTGGTTACGAGCAGTACTTC. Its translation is CASTSYGPGYEQYF.

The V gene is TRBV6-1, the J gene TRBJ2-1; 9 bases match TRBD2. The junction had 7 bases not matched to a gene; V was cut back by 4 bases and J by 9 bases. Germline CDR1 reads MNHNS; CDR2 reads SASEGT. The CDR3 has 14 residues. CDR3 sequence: CASSARTSAFEQFF. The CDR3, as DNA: TGTGCCAGCAGTGCTCGGACTAGCGCTTTTGAGCAGTTCTTC.

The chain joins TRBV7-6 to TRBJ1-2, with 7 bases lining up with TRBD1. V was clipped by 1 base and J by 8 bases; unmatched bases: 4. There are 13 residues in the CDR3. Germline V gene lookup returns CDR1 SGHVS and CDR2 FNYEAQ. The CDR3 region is CASSLDRGGGYTF. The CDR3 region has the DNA TGTGCCAGCAGCTTAGACAGGGGCGGAGGCTACACCTTC.

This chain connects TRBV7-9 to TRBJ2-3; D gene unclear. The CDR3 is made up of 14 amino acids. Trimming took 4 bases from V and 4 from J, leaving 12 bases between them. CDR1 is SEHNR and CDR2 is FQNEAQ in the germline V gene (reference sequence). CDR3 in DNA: TGTGCCAGCAGCTCCCCGGTCAAACCAGATACGCAGTATTTT. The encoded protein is CASSSPVKPDTQYF.

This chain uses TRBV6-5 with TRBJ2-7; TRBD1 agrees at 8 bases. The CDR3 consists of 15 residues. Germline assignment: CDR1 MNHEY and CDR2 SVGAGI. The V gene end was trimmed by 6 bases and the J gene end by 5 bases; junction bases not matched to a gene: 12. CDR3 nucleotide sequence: TGTGCCAGCAGCCACTCGACAGGGGCTGGCGACGAGCAGTACTTC. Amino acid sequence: CASSHSTGAGDEQYF.

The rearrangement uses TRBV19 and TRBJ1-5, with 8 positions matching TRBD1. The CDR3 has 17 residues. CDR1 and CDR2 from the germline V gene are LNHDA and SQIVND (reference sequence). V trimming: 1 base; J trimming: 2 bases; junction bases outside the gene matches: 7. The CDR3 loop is CASSIGQGIGGNQPQHF. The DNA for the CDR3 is TGTGCCAGTAGTATAGGACAGGGGATAGGTGGCAATCAGCCCCAGCATTTT.

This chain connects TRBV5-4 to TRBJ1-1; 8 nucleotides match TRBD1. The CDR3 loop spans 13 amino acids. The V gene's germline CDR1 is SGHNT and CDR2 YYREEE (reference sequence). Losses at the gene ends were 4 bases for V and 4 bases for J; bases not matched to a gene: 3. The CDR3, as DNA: TGTGCCAGCAGCCAGGGGGCTTTCACTGAAGCTTTCTTT. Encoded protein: CASSQGAFTEAFF.

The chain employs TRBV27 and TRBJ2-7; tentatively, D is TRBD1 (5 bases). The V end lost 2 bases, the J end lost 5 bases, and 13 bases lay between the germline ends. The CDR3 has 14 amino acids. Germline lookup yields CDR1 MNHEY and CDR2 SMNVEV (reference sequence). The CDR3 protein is CASSLNAGFDEQYF. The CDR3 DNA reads TGTGCCAGCAGTTTAAACGCAGGGTTTGACGAGCAGTACTTC.

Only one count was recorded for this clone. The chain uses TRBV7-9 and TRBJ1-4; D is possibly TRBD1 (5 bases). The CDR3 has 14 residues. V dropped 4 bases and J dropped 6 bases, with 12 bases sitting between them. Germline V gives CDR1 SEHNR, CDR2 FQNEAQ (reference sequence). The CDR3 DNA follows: TGTGCCAGCAGCTCCCCCGGGACTCATGAAAAACTGTTTTTT. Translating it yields CASSSPGTHEKLFF.

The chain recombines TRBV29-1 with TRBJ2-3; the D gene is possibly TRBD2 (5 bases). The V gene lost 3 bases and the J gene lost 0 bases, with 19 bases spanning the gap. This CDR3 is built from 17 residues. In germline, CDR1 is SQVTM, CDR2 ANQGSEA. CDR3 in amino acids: CSVEGAFERPSTDTQYF. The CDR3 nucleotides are TGCAGCGTTGAGGGAGCTTTTGAGAGACCTAGCACAGATACGCAGTATTTT.

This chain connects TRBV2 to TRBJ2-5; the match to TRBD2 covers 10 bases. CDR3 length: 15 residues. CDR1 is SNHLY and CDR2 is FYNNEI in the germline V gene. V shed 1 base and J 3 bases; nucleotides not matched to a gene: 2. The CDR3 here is CASSEGTSGEETQYF. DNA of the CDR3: TGTGCCAGCAGTGAAGGGACTAGCGGAGAAGAGACCCAGTACTTC.

The CDR3 here is CASQRRGLGTDTQYF. CDR3 nucleotides: TGTGCCAGCCAGCGTAGGGGATTGGGGACAGATACGCAGTATTTT. This rearrangement joins TRBV5-5 to TRBJ2-3; weak D call: TRBD1 (5 bases). V shed 7 bases and J shed 3 bases, with 18 bases lying between them. The length of the CDR3 is 15 residues. In germline, CDR1 is SGHKS, CDR2 YYEKEE (reference sequence). Full variable domain (remainder filled in from reference TRBV5-5 and TRBJ2-3): DAGVTQSPTHLIKTRGQQVTLRCSPISGHKSVSWYQQVLGQGPQFIFQYYEKEERGRGNFPDRFSARQFPNYSSELNVNALLLGDSALYLCASQRRGLGTDTQYFGPGTRLTVL.

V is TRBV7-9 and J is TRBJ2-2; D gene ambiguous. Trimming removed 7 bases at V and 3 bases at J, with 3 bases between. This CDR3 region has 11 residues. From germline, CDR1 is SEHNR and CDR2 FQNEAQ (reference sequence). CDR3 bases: TGTGCCAGCACGTACACCGGGGAGCTGTTTTTT. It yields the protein CASTYTGELFF.